Listed below are T cell receptor beta chains from one sample, sequenced in a study of CD8 T cells in ankylosing spondylitis. TCRdb re-derived calls from the 5' RACE reads in MiXCR, one entry per CDR3 protein. The sample shows some 700,000 distinct CDR3 sequences, 19% of them seen only once. The material sequenced was blood, either unsorted or a sorted T cell fraction (not recorded which). These receptors originate from a male donor with ankylosing spondylitis. The CDR3 runs from the conserved cysteine through the conserved F or W. A D gene is named only where the DNA matches it firmly. Not every row has a clone size; where given, it reads once, few, many or a size class.

TRBD1,TRBV12-3/TRBV12-4,TRBJ1-6,few,CASSFAYRGSPLHF,TGTGCCAGCAGTTTTGCCTACAGGGGTTCACCCCTCCACTTT
TRBD1,TRBV6-5,TRBJ1-2,many,CASSFAGTGVGYTF,TGTGCCAGCAGTTTCGCAGGGACAGGGGTTGGCTACACCTTC
NA,TRBV7-9,TRBJ2-5,NA,CASSLVELSGETQYF,TGTGCCAGCAGCTTAGTAGAGCTCTCGGGAGAGACCCAGTACTTC
TRBD1,TRBV6-4,TRBJ2-1,few,CASGQGGEQFF,TGTGCCAGCGGACAGGGGGGTGAGCAGTTCTTC
NA,TRBV5-1,TRBJ2-2,NA,CASSFRAGVDTGELFF,TGCGCCAGCAGCTTCCGGGCAGGGGTGGACACCGGGGAGCTGTTTTTT
TRBD2,TRBV28,TRBJ2-2,few,CASSLAGGPSNTGELFF,TGTGCCAGCAGTTTAGCGGGAGGTCCGTCGAACACCGGGGAGCTGTTTTTT
NA,TRBV7-6,TRBJ1-6,few,CASSKGRGALGSPLHF,TGTGCCAGCAGCAAAGGCCGGGGGGCGCTCGGGTCACCCCTCCACTTT
NA,TRBV6-2/TRBV6-3,TRBJ1-2,few,CASSTTGSGYTF,TGTGCCAGCAGTACGACAGGTAGCGGCTACACCTTC
NA,TRBV6-5,TRBJ1-2,few,CASSYSGSRGGRYGYTF,TGTGCCAGCAGTTACTCCGGTTCAAGGGGCGGTCGATATGGCTACACCTTC
NA,TRBV6-5,TRBJ2-2,NA,CASSYEGPNTGELFF,TGTGCCAGCAGTTATGAGGGCCCGAACACCGGGGAGCTGTTTTTT
TRBD2,TRBV20-1,TRBJ2-1,NA,CSAEAGGPNEQFF,TGCAGTGCCGAAGCGGGAGGGCCGAATGAGCAGTTCTTC
NA,TRBV7-9,TRBJ1-4,few,CASSLEGQGSEKLFF,TGTGCCAGCAGCTTAGAAGGGCAGGGGTCGGAAAAACTGTTTTTT
NA,TRBV24-1,TRBJ2-2,NA,CATSDLGPAGELFF,TGTGCCACCAGTGATTTAGGTCCTGCCGGGGAGCTGTTTTTT
NA,TRBV6-5,TRBJ2-3,few,CASSYSGALDTDTQYF,TGTGCCAGCAGTTACTCGGGAGCCCTGGACACAGATACGCAGTATTTT
NA,TRBV27,TRBJ2-1,NA,CASTERDGRVSNEQFF,TGTGCCAGCACGGAACGGGATGGACGTGTGTCCAATGAGCAGTTCTTC
NA,TRBV12-3/TRBV12-4,TRBJ1-1,few,CASSFPRGGARGTEAFF,TGTGCCAGCAGTTTTCCCCGCGGGGGGGCTAGAGGGACTGAAGCTTTCTTT
TRBD2,TRBV25-1,TRBJ2-5,NA,CASSEKREGLETQYF,TGTGCCAGCAGTGAGAAGCGGGAGGGCCTGGAGACCCAGTACTTC
NA,TRBV11-2,TRBJ1-1,once,CASSLDHGGTEAFF,TGTGCCAGCAGCTTAGATCACGGGGGGACTGAAGCTTTCTTT
TRBD1,TRBV30,TRBJ1-5,few,CACGTDSNQPQHF,TGTGCCTGCGGGACAGATAGCAATCAGCCCCAGCATTTT
NA,TRBV18,TRBJ2-1,NA,CASSPPEGGGIGPGEQFF,TGTGCCAGCTCACCACCCGAGGGCGGCGGGATCGGGCCCGGGGAGCAGTTCTTC
NA,TRBV5-1,TRBJ2-7,NA,CASSRPDQGRYF,TGCGCCAGCAGCAGACCAGACCAGGGGCGGTACTTC
NA,TRBV29-1,TRBJ1-1,few,CSTMGEMNTEAFF,TGCAGCACTATGGGGGAAATGAACACTGAAGCTTTCTTT
TRBD1,TRBV4-1,TRBJ2-7,few,CASSQRGTGPSYEQYF,TGCGCCAGCAGCCAACGCGGGACAGGGCCCTCCTACGAGCAGTACTTC
NA,TRBV24-1,TRBJ2-7,few,CATGAPTGHGYEQYF,TGTGCCACCGGAGCCCCGACGGGACACGGGTACGAGCAGTACTTC
NA,TRBV4-1,TRBJ1-1,NA,CASNLQHNKLNTEAFF,TGCGCCAGCAACTTGCAGCACAACAAATTGAACACTGAAGCTTTCTTT
TRBD1,TRBV12-3/TRBV12-4,TRBJ2-7,NA,CASRLTGASGEQYF,TGTGCCAGCAGACTTACAGGGGCCTCGGGCGAGCAGTACTTC
NA,TRBV15,TRBJ2-7,NA,CATSRTGFSVSEQYF,TGTGCCACCAGCCGGACGGGATTTTCAGTCTCCGAGCAGTACTTC